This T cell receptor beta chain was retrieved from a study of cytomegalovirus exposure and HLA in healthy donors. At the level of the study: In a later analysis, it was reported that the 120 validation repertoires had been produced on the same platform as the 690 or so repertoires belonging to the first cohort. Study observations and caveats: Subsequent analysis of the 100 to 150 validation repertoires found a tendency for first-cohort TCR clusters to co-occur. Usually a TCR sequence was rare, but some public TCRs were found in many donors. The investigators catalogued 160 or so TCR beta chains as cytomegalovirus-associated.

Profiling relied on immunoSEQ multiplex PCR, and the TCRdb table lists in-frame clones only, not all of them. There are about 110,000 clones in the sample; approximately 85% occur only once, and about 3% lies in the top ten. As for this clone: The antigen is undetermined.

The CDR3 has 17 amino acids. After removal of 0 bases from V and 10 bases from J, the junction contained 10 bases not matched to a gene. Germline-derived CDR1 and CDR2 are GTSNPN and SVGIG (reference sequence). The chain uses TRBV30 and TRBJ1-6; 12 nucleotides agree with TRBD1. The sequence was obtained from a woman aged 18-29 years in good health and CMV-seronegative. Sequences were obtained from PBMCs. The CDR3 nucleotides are TGTGCCTGGAGTGTACGATATCCCGGGACAGGGGGCTCACCCCTCCACTTT. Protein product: CAWSVRYPGTGGSPLHF.